These 19 T cell receptor beta chains came from one sample sequenced in a study of CD8 T cells in ankylosing spondylitis. Study outcomes and limitations: Ankylosing spondylitis blood appeared to carry a characteristic TCR beta motif of roughly eight highly homologous variants.

Their specific antigens are unknown. TCRdb re-derived calls from the 5' RACE reads in MiXCR, one entry per CDR3 protein. The top ten clones hold around a fifth of a sample with fewer than 750,000 distinct CDR3 sequences, 15% to 20% of them seen once. Source material: blood, either unsorted or a sorted T cell fraction (not recorded which). These receptors were collected from a male donor with ankylosing spondylitis.

The chain joins TRBV9 to TRBJ1-4; 10 nucleotides align to TRBD1. J lost 1 base, V lost 0 bases, and 15 bases had no gene match. The germline gives CDR1 SGDLS, CDR2 YYNGEE. The CDR3 totals 21 residues. The CDR3 nucleotides are TGTGCCAGCAGCGTAGAGGCGACAGGGGGCAAGTCCTTGGAAACTAATGAAAAACTGTTTTTT. Amino acids: CASSVEATGGKSLETNEKLFF. The complete variable domain, with remaining parts taken from reference TRBV9 and TRBJ1-4, reads DSGVTQTPKHLITATGQRVTLRCSPRSGDLSVYWYQQSLDQGLQFLIQYYNGEERAKGNILERFSAQQFPDLHSELNLSSLELGDSALYFCASSVEATGGKSLETNEKLFFGSGTQLSVL.

This clonotype was recorded a few times. The CDR3 sequence: CASNPEGSYEQYF. The CDR3 DNA follows: TGTGCCAGCAATCCGGAGGGCTCCTACGAGCAGTACTTC. The chain uses TRBV25-1 and TRBJ2-7; a weak D match, TRBD2 (6 bases). Germline V CDR1 and CDR2: MGHDK, SYGVNS. With 7 bases removed from V and 0 bases from J, the gap between germline ends came to 10 bases. The CDR3 is made up of 13 amino acids.

This clonotype showed up many times. The V gene is TRBV12-3 or TRBV12-4, the J gene TRBJ2-3; 8 bases line up with TRBD1. The J segment lost 2 bases and the V segment lost 6 bases, leaving 7 bases of the junction unmatched. This CDR3 has 15 amino acids. The CDR3 reads CASSPDRAHTDTQYF. As DNA, the CDR3 is TGTGCCAGCAGCCCGGACAGGGCACACACAGATACGCAGTATTTT.

V gene TRBV3-1 combines with J gene TRBJ1-2; possibly TRBD1 for D (5 bases). From germline, CDR1 is LGHDT and CDR2 YNNKEL (reference sequence). With 5 bases removed from V and 4 bases from J, the gap between germline ends came to 17 bases. The CDR3 has 15 residues. The CDR3 DNA sequence: TGTGCCAGCAGCTTCGCCGGGACCTCTTTCTATGGCTACACCTTC. It is translated as CASSFAGTSFYGYTF.

The chain's CDR3 is CASSLNRALSVSEAFF. The DNA of the CDR3 is TGTGCCAGCAGCTTAAACAGGGCTTTATCGGTATCTGAAGCTTTCTTT. The V and J genes are TRBV7-2 and TRBJ1-1, with a possible D match to TRBD1 (6 bases). V was clipped by 2 bases and J by 6 bases, with 19 bases between them. CDR3 length: 16 residues. Looked up from germline, CDR1 is SGHTA and CDR2 is FQGNSA.

The table lists this clonotype with a few counts. The chain employs TRBV9 and TRBJ2-1, with 11 bases aligning to TRBD2. CDR3 length: 16 residues. Germline values: CDR1 SGDLS, CDR2 YYNGEE. Germline trimming cut 4 bases from V and 9 bases from J; bases unmatched to any gene: 12. CDR3 DNA: TGTGCCAGCAGCTCATCTGCGGTACTAGCGGGAGTTGAGCAGTTCTTC. The encoded protein is CASSSSAVLAGVEQFF.

This clonotype was observed a few times. V usage is TRBV2 and J usage is TRBJ2-5, with 8 nucleotides matching TRBD1. This CDR3 is built from 14 residues. Germline CDR1 is SNHLY and CDR2 is FYNNEI. The trim removed 7 bases at V and 4 bases at J, leaving 8 bases unmatched. The CDR3 reads CASNRQGRSETQYF. CDR3 nucleotides: TGTGCCAGCAACCGACAGGGGAGGTCAGAGACCCAGTACTTC.

This clonotype showed up just a few times. The rearrangement joins TRBV19 to TRBJ2-3, with D unresolved. V was clipped by 3 bases and J by 4 bases, with 11 bases between them. This CDR3 contains 14 residues. Looked up from germline, CDR1 is LNHDA and CDR2 is SQIVND (reference sequence). The CDR3 DNA is TGTGCCAGTAGTATTCGGGTCCTCGCAGATACGCAGTATTTT. It encodes CASSIRVLADTQYF.

This clonotype occurred a few times. The CDR3 region is CASSSGLAGGLYQETQYF. Here the CDR3 DNA reads TGTGCCAGCAGCTCGGGACTAGCGGGAGGTCTCTACCAAGAGACCCAGTACTTC. V usage is TRBV7-3 and J usage is TRBJ2-5, with 15 bases lining up with TRBD2. J gave up 0 bases and V 4 bases, and 6 bases lay outside the gene matches. The CDR3 is 18 amino acids. Germline V CDR1 and CDR2: SGHTA, FQGTGA.

In nucleotides, the CDR3 is TGTGCCAGCCGGTTTCTGGGGGGTATGGAGACCCAGTACTTC. This encodes CASRFLGGMETQYF. The J gene is TRBJ2-5, the V gene TRBV3-1, with D maybe TRBD2 (6 bases). The CDR3 sequence is 14 residues long. Germline CDR1 is LGHDT and CDR2 is YNNKEL (reference sequence). V was clipped by 8 bases and J by 5 bases, with 18 bases between them.

The chain has TRBV12-3 or TRBV12-4 and TRBJ2-2; TRBD1 matches 10 bases. Unmatched junction bases numbered 4, after V lost 6 bases and J lost 3 bases. The CDR3 has 15 residues. CDR3 in amino acids: CASRLGQGYTGELFF. The CDR3, as DNA: TGTGCCAGCAGACTGGGACAGGGGTACACCGGGGAGCTGTTTTTT.

The chain links TRBV6-1 to TRBJ2-1; D could derive from TRBD1 or TRBD2 (5 bases each). Germline V CDR1 and CDR2: MNHNS, SASEGT. Between the trimmed V and J ends, which lost 7 bases and 2 bases, there was a span of 12 bases. CDR3 length: 14 amino acids. The CDR3 nucleotides are TGTGCCAGCAACCGGGACGCCACCTACAATGAGCAGTTCTTC. It encodes CASNRDATYNEQFF.

This clonotype was seen a handful of times. The CDR3, as DNA: TGCGCCAGCAGCTTTGTCCTAGCGGTCTCCTACAATGAGCAGTTCTTC. Translated, it gives CASSFVLAVSYNEQFF. V usage is TRBV5-1 and J usage is TRBJ2-1, with 7 bases that match TRBD2. This CDR3 spans 16 amino acids. Germline CDR1 SGHRS, CDR2 YFSETQ. V lost 2 bases to trimming and J lost 0 bases; unmatched junction nucleotides: 5.

The genes are TRBV20-1 and TRBJ2-3; D ambiguous. The V gene lost 3 bases and the J gene lost 7 bases, with 8 bases spanning the gap. The CDR3 contains 11 residues. CDR1 and CDR2 (germline): DFQATT, SNEGSKA (reference sequence). CDR3 nucleotide sequence: TGCAGTGCTAGGCCCGAAAATACGCAGTATTTT. It specifies CSARPENTQYF.

This clonotype was recorded a few times. The V call is TRBV5-1, the J call TRBJ1-6; D is perhaps TRBD1 (6 bases). The CDR3 spans 15 residues. Germline assignment: CDR1 SGHRS and CDR2 YFSETQ. V lost 2 bases and J 8 bases, leaving 14 bases between the germline ends. CDR3 sequence reads: CASSLGRGGDSPLHF. The CDR3 nucleotides read TGCGCCAGCAGCTTAGGTAGGGGGGGCGATTCACCCCTCCACTTT.

J is TRBJ1-5 and V is TRBV15; 9 bases line up with TRBD1. The CDR3 loop spans 16 amino acids. Germline assignment: CDR1 LNHNV and CDR2 YYDKDF (reference sequence). Germline trimming cut 5 bases from V and 5 bases from J; bases unmatched to any gene: 10. The CDR3 region is CATSRGGTGGYQPQHF. The CDR3 DNA follows: TGTGCCACCAGCCGAGGGGGAACAGGGGGCTATCAGCCCCAGCATTTT.

This sequence joins TRBV20-1 and TRBJ2-3, with no clear D. The V and J ends lost 5 bases and 6 bases respectively, with 18 bases between them. This CDR3 has 14 amino acids. The V gene's germline CDR1 is DFQATT and CDR2 SNEGSKA (reference sequence). The CDR3 nucleotides are TGCAGTGCTCCCGCCCCCTGGGGTGGGGATACGCAGTATTTT. Encoded protein: CSAPAPWGGDTQYF.

DNA for the CDR3: TGTGCCAGCAGCCAAACAGTCCAGGCCAAAAACATTCAGTACTTC. Its translation: CASSQTVQAKNIQYF. The gene calls are TRBV3-1 and TRBJ2-4; unclear D gene. The ends were cut back, 2 bases at V and 1 base at J, with 9 bases in the middle. Germline CDR1 and CDR2: LGHDT and YNNKEL (reference sequence). The CDR3 runs to 15 residues.

This clonotype was observed a handful of times. The chain joins TRBV9 to TRBJ2-7; the D call may be TRBD1 or TRBD2 (6 bases each). CDR3 length: 15 amino acids. The V and J ends lost 3 bases and 3 bases respectively, with 16 bases between them. Looked up from germline, CDR1 is SGDLS and CDR2 is YYNGEE. The CDR3 DNA sequence: TGTGCCAGCAGCGCCGCAGGGGTCGGGGGCTACGAGCAGTACTTC. It specifies CASSAAGVGGYEQYF. Looking up the rest from reference TRBV9 and TRBJ2-7 gives the full variable domain: DSGVTQTPKHLITATGQRVTLRCSPRSGDLSVYWYQQSLDQGLQFLIQYYNGEERAKGNILERFSAQQFPDLHSELNLSSLELGDSALYFCASSAAGVGGYEQYFGPGTRLTVT.